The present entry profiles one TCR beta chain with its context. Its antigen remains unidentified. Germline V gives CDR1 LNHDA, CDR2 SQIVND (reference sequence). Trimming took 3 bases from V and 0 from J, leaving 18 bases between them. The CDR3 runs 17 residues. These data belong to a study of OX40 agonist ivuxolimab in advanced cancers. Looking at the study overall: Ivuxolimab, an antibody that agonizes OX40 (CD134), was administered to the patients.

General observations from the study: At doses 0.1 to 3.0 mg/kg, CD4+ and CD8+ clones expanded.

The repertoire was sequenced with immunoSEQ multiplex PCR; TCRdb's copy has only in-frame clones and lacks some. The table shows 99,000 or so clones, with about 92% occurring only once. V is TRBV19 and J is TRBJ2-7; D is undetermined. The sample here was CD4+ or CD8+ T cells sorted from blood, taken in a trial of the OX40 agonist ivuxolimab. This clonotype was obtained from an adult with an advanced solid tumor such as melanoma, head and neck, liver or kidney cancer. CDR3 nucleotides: TGTGCCAGTAGTATCATGCCTGCCGTAGGGATCTCCTACGAGCAGTACGTC. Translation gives CASSIMPAVGISYEQYV.